The sequence of this T cell receptor beta chain was determined in a study of CD8+ T cells in alopecia areata. Study-level findings and limits: Higher clonality was seen in lesional scalp than in normal scalp, especially in alopecia totalis/universalis. Patients shared TCRs less clearly than mice did, possibly for HLA-related reasons.

CD4+ cells from four or five patients were sorted into CD25+CD127- cells. Isolated RNA was reverse transcribed into cDNA used as the sequencing template. The data were produced by immunoSEQ multiplex PCR, yet TCRdb's version contains in-frame clones alone and is incomplete. The sample records approximately 40,000 clones, around half being singletons. Comment on this clone: Its antigen is unidentified.

The sequenced material came from CD4+ Tregs sorted from blood. The receptor's source is a human donor with alopecia areata.

The CDR3 reads CASKTGTGGREQYF. The CDR3 bases are TGTGCCAGCAAAACCGGGACAGGGGGCCGAGAGCAGTACTTC. The chain combines TRBV28 with TRBJ2-7; 12 bases are shared with TRBD1. From germline, CDR1 is MDHEN and CDR2 SYDVKM. The CDR3 totals 14 residues. The V segment lost 7 bases and the J segment 7 bases; nucleotides outside the gene matches: 8.